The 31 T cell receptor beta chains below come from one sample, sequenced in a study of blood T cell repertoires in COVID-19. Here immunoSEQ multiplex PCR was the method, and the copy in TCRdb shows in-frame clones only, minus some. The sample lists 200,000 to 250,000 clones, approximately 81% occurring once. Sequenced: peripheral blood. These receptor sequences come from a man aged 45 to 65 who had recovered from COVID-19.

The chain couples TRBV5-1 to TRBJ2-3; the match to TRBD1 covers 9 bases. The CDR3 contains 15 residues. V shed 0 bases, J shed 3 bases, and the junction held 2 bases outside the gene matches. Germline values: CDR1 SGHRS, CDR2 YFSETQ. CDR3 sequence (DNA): TGCGCCAGCAGCTTGGCGGGGACAGGGACAGATACGCAGTATTTT. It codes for CASSLAGTGTDTQYF.

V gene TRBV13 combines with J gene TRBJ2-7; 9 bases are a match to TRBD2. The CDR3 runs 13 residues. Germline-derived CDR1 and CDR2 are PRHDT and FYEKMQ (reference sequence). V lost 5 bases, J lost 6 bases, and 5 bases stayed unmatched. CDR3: CASSTTSGREQYF. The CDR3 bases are TGTGCCAGCAGCACGACTAGCGGCCGCGAGCAGTACTTC. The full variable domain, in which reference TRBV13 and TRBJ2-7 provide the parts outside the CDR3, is AAGVIQSPRHLIKEKRETATLKCYPIPRHDTVYWYQQGPGQDPQFLISFYEKMQSDKGSIPDRFSAQQFSDYHSELNMSSLELGDSALYFCASSTTSGREQYFGPGTRLTVT.

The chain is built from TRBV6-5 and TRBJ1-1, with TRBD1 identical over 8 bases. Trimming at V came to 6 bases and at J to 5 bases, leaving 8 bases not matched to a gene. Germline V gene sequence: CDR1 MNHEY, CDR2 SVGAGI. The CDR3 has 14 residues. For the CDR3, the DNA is TGTGCCAGCAGAACAGGGGGTCAGGGAACTGAAGCTTTCTTT. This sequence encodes CASRTGGQGTEAFF.

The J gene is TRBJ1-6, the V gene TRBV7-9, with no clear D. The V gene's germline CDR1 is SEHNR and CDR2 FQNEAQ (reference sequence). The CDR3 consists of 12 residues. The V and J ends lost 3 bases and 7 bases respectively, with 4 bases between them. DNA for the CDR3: TGTGCCAGCAGCTTTATCAATTCACCCCTCCACTTT. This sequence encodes CASSFINSPLHF.

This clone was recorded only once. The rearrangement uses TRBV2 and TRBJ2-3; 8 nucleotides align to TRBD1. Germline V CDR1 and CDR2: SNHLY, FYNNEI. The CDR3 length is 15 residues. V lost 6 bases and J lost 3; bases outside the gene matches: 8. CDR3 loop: CASSLDRGGTDTQYF. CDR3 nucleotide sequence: TGTGCCAGCAGCCTCGACAGGGGCGGTACAGATACGCAGTATTTT.

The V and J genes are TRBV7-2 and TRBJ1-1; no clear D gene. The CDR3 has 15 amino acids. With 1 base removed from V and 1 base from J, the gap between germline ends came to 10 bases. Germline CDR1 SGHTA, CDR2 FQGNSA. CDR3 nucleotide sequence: TGTGCCAGCAGCTTAGGCTCGGGGTGGAACACTGAAGCTTTCTTT. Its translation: CASSLGSGWNTEAFF.

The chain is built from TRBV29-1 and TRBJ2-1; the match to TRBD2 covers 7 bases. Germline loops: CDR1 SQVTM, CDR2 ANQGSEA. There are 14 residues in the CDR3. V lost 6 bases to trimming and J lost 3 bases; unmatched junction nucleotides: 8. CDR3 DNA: TGCAGCGTCCGAACTAGCGCGGTCTACAATGAGCAGTTCTTC. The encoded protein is CSVRTSAVYNEQFF.

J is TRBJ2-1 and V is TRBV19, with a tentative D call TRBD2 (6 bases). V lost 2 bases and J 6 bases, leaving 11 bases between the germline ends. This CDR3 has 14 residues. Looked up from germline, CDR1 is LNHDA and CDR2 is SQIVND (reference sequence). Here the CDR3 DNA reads TGTGCCAGTAGTATACTTGGAGGGTCCAATGAGCAGTTCTTC. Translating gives CASSILGGSNEQFF. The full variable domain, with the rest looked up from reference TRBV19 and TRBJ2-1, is DGGITQSPKYLFRKEGQNVTLSCEQNLNHDAMYWYRQDPGQGLRLIYYSQIVNDFQKGDIAEGYSVSREKKESFPLTVTSAQKNPTAFYLCASSILGGSNEQFFGPGTRLTVL.

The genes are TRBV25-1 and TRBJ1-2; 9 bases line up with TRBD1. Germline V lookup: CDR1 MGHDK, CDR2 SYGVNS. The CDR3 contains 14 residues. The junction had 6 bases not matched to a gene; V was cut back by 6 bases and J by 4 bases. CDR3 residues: CASRAGTGTYGYTF. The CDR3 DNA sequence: TGTGCCAGCAGAGCCGGGACAGGGACCTATGGCTACACCTTC.

The CDR3 is CASSLTGTGTYEQYF. DNA of the CDR3: TGTGCCAGCAGTTTGACCGGGACAGGGACTTACGAGCAGTACTTC. V is TRBV28 and J is TRBJ2-7; TRBD1 matches 9 bases. Germline assignment: CDR1 MDHEN and CDR2 SYDVKM. Unmatched junction bases numbered 7, after V lost 3 bases and J lost 4 bases. The CDR3 is made up of 15 amino acids.

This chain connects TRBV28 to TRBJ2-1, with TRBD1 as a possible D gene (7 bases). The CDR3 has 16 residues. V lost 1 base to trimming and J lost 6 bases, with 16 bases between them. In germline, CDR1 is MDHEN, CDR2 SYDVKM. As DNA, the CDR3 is TGTGCCAGCAGTTTATCACGGGGGACAGCCCGCAATGAGCAGTTCTTC. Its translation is CASSLSRGTARNEQFF.

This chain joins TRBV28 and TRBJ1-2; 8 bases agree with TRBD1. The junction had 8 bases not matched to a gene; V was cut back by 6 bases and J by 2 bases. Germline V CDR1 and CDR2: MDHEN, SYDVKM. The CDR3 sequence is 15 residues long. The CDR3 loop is CASRLRRGLNYGYTF. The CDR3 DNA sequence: TGTGCCAGCAGGTTACGCAGGGGGCTGAACTATGGCTACACCTTC.

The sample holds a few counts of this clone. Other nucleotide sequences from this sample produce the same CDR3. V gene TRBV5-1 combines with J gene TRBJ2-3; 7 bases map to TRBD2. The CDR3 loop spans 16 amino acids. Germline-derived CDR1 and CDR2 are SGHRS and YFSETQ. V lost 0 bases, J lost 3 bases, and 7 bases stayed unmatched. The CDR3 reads CASSLAPGGGTDTQYF. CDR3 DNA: TGCGCCAGCAGCTTGGCCCCGGGAGGAGGTACAGATACGCAGTATTTT.

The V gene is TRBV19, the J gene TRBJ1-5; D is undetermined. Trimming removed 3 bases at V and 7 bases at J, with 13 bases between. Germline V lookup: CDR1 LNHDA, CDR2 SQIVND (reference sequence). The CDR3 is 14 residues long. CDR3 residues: CASSIRETGQPQHF. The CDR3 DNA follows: TGTGCCAGTAGTATCCGGGAAACGGGGCAGCCCCAGCATTTT.

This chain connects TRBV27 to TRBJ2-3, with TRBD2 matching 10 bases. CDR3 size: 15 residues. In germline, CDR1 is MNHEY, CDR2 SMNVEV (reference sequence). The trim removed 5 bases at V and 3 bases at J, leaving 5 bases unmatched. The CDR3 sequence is CASSLSGRGTDTQYF. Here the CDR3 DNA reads TGTGCCAGCAGTCTCAGCGGGAGGGGGACAGATACGCAGTATTTT.

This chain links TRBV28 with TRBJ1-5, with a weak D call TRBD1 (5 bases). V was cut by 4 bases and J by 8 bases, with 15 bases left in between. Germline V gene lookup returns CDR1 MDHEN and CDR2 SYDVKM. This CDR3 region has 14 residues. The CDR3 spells CASSYPPDRKPQHF. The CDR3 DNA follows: TGTGCCAGCAGTTATCCCCCCGACAGAAAGCCCCAGCATTTT. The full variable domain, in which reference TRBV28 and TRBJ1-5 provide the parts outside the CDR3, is DVKVTQSSRYLVKRTGEKVFLECVQDMDHENMFWYRQDPGLGLRLIYFSYDVKMKEKGDIPEGYSVSREKKERFSLILESASTNQTSMYLCASSYPPDRKPQHFGDGTRLSIL.

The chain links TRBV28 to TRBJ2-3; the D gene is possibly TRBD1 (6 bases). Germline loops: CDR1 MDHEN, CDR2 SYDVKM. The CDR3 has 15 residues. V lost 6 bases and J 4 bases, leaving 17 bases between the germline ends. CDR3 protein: CASREGGAGSDTQYF. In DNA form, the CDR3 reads TGTGCCAGCAGGGAAGGGGGAGCCGGTTCAGATACGCAGTATTTT.

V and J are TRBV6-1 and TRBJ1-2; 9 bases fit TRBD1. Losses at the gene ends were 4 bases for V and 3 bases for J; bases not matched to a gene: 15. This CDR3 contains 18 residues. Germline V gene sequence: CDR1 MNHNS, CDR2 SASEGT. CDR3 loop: CASSVRVVGTGSDYGYTF. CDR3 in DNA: TGTGCCAGCAGTGTACGGGTAGTGGGGACAGGGTCCGACTATGGCTACACCTTC.

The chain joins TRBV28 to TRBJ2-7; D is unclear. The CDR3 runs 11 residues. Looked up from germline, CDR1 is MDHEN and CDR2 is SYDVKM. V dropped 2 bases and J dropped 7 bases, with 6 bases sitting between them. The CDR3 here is CASSLKSEQYF. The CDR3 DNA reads TGTGCCAGCAGTTTAAAATCAGAGCAGTACTTC.

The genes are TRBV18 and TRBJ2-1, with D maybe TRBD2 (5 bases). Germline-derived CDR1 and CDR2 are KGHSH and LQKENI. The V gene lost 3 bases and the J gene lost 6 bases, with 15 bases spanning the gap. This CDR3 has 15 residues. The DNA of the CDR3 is TGTGCCAGCTCACCTCAGAGGGATACGGGCAATGAGCAGTTCTTC. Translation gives CASSPQRDTGNEQFF.

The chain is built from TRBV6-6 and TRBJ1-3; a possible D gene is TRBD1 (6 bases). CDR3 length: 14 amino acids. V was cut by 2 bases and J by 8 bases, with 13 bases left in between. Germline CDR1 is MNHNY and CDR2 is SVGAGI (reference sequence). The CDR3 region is CASSYGSPGDTIYF. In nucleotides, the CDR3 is TGTGCCAGCAGTTACGGGTCTCCAGGGGACACCATATATTTT.

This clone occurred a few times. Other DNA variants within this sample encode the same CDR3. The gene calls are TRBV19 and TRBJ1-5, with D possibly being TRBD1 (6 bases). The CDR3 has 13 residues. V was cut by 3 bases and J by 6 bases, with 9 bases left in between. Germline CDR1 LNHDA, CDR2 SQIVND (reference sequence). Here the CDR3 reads CASSIRGGQPQHF. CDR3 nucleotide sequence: TGTGCCAGTAGTATCAGGGGCGGTCAGCCCCAGCATTTT.

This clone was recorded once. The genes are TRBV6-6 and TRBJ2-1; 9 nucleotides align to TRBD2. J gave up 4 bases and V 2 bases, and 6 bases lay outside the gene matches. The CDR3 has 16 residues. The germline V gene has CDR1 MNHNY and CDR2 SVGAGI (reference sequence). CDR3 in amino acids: CASSYHSGRSYNEQFF. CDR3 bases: TGTGCCAGCAGTTACCATAGCGGGAGATCTTACAATGAGCAGTTCTTC.

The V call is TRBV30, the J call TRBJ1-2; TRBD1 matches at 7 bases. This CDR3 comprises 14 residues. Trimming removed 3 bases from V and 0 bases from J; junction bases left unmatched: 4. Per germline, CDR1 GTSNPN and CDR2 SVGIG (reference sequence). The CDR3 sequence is CAWSSGTANYGYTF. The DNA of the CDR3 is TGTGCCTGGAGCTCAGGGACAGCTAACTATGGCTACACCTTC.

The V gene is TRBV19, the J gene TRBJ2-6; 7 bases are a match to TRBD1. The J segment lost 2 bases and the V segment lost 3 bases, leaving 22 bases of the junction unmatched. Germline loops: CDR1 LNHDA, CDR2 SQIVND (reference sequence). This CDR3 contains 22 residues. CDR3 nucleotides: TGTGCCAGTAGTATCAAAAGGTTCAGCCGGGACAGCGTTACCACTGGGGCCAACGTCCTGACTTTC. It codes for CASSIKRFSRDSVTTGANVLTF. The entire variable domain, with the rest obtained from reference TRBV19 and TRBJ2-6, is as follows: DGGITQSPKYLFRKEGQNVTLSCEQNLNHDAMYWYRQDPGQGLRLIYYSQIVNDFQKGDIAEGYSVSREKKESFPLTVTSAQKNPTAFYLCASSIKRFSRDSVTTGANVLTFGAGSRLTVL.

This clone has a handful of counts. The CDR3 region has the DNA TGTGCCAGCTCCCGACTAGCTCCCTACGAGCAGTACTTC. Translating gives CASSRLAPYEQYF. This chain uses TRBV28 with TRBJ2-7; 7 nucleotides align to TRBD2. The length of the CDR3 is 13 residues. Germline CDR1 and CDR2: MDHEN and SYDVKM. The V and J ends lost 8 bases and 2 bases, in that order; junction bases with no gene match: 6.

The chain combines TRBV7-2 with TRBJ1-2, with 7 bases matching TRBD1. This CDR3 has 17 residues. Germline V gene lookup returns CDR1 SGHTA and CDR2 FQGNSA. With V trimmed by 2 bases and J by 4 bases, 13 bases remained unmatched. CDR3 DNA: TGTGCCAGCAGCTTAACCCGTGACAGGGTCCCTCCCTATGGCTACACCTTC. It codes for CASSLTRDRVPPYGYTF.

The CDR3 sequence is CASTRDRGYQETQYF. CDR3 in DNA: TGTGCCAGCACCCGGGACAGGGGGTACCAAGAGACCCAGTACTTC. The chain combines TRBV2 with TRBJ2-5; TRBD1 agrees at 11 bases. J lost 0 bases, V lost 7 bases, and 4 bases had no gene match. The germline gives CDR1 SNHLY, CDR2 FYNNEI. The CDR3 loop spans 15 amino acids.

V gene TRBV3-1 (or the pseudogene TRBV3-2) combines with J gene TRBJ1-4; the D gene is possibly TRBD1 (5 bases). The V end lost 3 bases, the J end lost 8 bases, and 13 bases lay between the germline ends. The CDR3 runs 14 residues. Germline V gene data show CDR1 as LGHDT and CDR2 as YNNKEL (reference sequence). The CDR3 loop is CASSQRPGEEKLFF. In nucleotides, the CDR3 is TGTGCCAGCAGCCAGAGGCCGGGGGAAGAAAAACTGTTTTTT.

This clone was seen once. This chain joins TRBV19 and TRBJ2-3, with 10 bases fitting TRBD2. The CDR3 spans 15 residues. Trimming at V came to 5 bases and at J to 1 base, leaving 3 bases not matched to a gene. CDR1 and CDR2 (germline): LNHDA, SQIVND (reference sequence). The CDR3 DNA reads TGTGCCAGTAGTGCAGCGGGAGGGGGCACAGATACGCAGTATTTT. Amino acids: CASSAAGGGTDTQYF.

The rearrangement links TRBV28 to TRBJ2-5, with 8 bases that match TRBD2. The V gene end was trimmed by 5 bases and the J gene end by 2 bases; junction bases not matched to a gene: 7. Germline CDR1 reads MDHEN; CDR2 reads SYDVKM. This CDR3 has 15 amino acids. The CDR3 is CASSPGTSSQETQYF. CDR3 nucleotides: TGTGCCAGCAGTCCTGGGACTAGTTCACAAGAGACCCAGTACTTC.